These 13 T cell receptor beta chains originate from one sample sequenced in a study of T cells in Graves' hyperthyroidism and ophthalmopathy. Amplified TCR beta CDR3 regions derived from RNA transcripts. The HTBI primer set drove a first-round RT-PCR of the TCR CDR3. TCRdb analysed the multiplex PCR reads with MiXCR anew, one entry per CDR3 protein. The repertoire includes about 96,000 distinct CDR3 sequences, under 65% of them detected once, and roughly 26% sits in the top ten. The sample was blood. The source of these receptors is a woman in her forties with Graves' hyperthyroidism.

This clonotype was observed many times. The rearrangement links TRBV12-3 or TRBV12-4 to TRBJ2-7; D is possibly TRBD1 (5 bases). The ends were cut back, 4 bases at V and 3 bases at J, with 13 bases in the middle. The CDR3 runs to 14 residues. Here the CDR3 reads CASSSDSIFYEQYF. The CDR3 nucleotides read TGTGCCAGCAGTTCTGACAGTATATTCTACGAGCAGTACTTC.

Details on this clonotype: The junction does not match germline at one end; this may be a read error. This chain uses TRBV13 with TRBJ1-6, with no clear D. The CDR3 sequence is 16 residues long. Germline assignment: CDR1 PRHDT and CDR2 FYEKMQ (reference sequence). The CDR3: CASSLDGPSYNSPLHF. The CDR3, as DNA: TGCGCCAGCAGCTTGGATGGCCCATCCTATAATTCACCCCTCCACTTT.

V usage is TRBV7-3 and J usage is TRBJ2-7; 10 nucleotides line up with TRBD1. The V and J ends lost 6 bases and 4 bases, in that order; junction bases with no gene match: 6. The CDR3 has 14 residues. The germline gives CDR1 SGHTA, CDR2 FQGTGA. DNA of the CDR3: TGTGCCAGCAGTTCGGACAGGGGGGATTACGAGCAGTACTTC. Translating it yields CASSSDRGDYEQYF.

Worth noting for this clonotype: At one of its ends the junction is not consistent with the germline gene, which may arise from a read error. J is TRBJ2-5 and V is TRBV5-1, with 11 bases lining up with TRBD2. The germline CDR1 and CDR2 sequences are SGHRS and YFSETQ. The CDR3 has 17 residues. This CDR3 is CASSSPTSGATQETQYF. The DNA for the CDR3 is TGTGCCAGCAGCTCTCCGACTAGCGGGGCAACCCAAGAGACCCAGTACTTC.

Written as DNA, the CDR3 is TGCGCCAGCACGTTGACAGCGGGAGGGCGGGTAGAGACCCAGTACTTC. Its protein product is CASTLTAGGRVETQYF. The chain carries TRBV4-3 and TRBJ2-5, with 10 bases aligning to TRBD2. CDR3 size: 16 residues. CDR1 and CDR2 from the germline V gene are LGHNA and YSLEER. V was pared by 7 bases and J by 4 bases, with 12 bases of the junction left unmatched.

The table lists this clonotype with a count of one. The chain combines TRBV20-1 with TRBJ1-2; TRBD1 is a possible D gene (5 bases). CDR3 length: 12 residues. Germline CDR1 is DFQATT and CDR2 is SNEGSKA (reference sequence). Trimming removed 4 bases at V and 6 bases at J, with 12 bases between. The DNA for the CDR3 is TGCAGTGCTAAGCAGGGCATTGATGGCTACACCTTC. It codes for CSAKQGIDGYTF.

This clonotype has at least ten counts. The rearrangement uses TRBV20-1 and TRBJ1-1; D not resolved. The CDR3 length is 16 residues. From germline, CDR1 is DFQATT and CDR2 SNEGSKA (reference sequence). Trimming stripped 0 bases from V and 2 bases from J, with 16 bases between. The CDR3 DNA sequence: TGCAGTGCTAGAGATCAAATGGACTTTCAAAACACTGAAGCTTTCTTT. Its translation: CSARDQMDFQNTEAFF.

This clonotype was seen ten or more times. CDR3 region: CASSLRGYEQYF. DNA for the CDR3: TGCGCCAGCAGCTTGAGAGGCTACGAGCAGTACTTC. The chain has TRBV5-1 and TRBJ2-7; no definite D call. The CDR3 length is 12 residues. The germline V gene encodes CDR1 SGHRS and CDR2 YFSETQ. The V end was cut by 1 base, the J end by 3 bases, with 5 bases between.

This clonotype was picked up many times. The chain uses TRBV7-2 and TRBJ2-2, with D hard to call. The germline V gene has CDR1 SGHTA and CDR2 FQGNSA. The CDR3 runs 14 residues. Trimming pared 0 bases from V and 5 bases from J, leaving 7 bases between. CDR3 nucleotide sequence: TGTGCCAGCAGCTTAGCGGGAACTACCGGGGAGCTGTTTTTT. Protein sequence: CASSLAGTTGELFF.

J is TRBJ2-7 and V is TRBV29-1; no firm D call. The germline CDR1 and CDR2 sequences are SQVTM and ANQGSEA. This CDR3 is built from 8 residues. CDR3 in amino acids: CRTREQYF. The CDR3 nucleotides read TGCAGGACGAGGGAGCAGTACTTC.

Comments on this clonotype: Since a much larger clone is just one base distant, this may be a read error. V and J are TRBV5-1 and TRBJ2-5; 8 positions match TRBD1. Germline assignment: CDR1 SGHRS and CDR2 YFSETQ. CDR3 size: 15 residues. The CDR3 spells CASSWTGTRGETRYF. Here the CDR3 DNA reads TGCGCCAGCAGCTGGACAGGGACCCGTGGAGAGACCCGGTACTTC.

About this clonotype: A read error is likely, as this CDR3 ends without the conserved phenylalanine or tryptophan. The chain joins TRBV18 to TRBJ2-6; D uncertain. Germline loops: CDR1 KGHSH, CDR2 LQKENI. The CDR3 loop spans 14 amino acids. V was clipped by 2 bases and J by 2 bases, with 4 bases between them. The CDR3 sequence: CASSPETGANVLTS. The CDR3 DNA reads TGTGCCAGCTCACCAGAGACTGGGGCCAACGTCCTGACTTCC.

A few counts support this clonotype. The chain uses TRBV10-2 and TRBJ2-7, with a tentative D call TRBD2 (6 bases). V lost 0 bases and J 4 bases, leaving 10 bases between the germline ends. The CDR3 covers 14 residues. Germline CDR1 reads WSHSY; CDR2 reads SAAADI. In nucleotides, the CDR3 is TGCGCCAGCAGTGAGTCGGTGGGGGGTTACGAGCAGTACTTC. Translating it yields CASSESVGGYEQYF.